This T cell receptor (beta chain) was sequenced for a study of blood T cell repertoires in COVID-19. Method: immunoSEQ multiplex PCR; TCRdb's copy keeps in-frame clones and lacks some. The sample lists some 260,000 clones, around 82% occurring once. This clone was seen only a few times. Germline lookup yields CDR1 SEHNR and CDR2 FQNEAQ (reference sequence). V lost 5 bases and J lost 3; bases outside the gene matches: 5. The CDR3 extends over 16 amino acids. The specimen was peripheral blood. The chain recombines TRBV7-9 with TRBJ2-2, with 11 bases that match TRBD1. This sequence was found in a woman in her late teens or twenties with acute or convalescent COVID-19. CDR3 sequence: CASSGQGALDTGELFF. The DNA for the CDR3 is TGTGCCAGCAGCGGACAGGGGGCCTTAGACACCGGGGAGCTGTTTTTT. Filled out from reference TRBV7-9 and TRBJ2-2, the complete variable domain reads DTGVSQNPRHKITKRGQNVTFRCDPISEHNRLYWYRQTLGQGPEFLTYFQNEAQLEKSRLLSDRFSAERPKGSFSTLEIQRTEQGDSAMYLCASSGQGALDTGELFFGEGSRLTVL.